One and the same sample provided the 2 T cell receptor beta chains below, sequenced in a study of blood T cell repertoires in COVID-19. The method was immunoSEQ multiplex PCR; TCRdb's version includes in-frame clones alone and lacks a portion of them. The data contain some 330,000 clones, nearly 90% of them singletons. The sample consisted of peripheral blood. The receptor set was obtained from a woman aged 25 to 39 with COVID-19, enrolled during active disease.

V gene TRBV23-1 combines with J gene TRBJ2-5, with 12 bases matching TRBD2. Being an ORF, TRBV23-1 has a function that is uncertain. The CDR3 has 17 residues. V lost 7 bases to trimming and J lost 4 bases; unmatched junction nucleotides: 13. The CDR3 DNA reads TGCGCCAGCAAAGGAGCTAGCGGGGGGGCTAATTCAGAGACCCAGTACTTC. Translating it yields CASKGASGGANSETQYF.

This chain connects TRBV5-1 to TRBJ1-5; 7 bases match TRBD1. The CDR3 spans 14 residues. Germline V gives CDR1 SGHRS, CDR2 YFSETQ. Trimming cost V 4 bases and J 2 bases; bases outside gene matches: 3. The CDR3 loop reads CASSPGGRNQPQHF. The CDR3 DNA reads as TGCGCCAGCAGCCCAGGGGGTCGCAATCAGCCCCAGCATTTT.